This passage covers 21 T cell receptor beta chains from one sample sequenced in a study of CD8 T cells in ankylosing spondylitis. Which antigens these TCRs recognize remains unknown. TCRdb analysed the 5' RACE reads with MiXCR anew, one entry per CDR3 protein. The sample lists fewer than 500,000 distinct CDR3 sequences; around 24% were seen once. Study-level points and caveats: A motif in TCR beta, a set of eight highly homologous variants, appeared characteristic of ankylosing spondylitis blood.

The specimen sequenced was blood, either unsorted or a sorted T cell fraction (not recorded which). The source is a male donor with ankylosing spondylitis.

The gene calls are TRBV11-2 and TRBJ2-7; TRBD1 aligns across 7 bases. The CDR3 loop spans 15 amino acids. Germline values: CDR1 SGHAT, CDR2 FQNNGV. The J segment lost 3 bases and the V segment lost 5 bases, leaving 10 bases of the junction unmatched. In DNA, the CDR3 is TGTGCCAGCAGCCCAGGTGCAGGGGGTTTCTACGAGCAGTACTTC. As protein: CASSPGAGGFYEQYF.

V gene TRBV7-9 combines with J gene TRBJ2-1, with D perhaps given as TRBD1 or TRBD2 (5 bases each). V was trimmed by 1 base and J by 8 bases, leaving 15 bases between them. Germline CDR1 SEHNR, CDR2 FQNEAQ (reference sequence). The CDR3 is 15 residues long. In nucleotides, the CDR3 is TGTGCCAGCAGCTTAGGGGACGACCGGGGTGATGAGCAGTTCTTC. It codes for CASSLGDDRGDEQFF.

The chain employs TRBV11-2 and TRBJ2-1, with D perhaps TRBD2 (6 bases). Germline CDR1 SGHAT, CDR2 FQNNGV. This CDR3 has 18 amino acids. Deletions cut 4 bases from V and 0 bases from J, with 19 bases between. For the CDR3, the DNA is TGTGCCAGCAGCTCCCCGCGCTTCCGGGGGAGCTCCTACAATGAGCAGTTCTTC. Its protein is CASSSPRFRGSSYNEQFF.

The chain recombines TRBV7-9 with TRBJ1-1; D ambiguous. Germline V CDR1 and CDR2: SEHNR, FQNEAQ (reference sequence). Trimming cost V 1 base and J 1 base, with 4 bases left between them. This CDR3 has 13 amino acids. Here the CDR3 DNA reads TGTGCCAGCAGCTTAGACGCGAACACTGAAGCTTTCTTT. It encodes CASSLDANTEAFF.

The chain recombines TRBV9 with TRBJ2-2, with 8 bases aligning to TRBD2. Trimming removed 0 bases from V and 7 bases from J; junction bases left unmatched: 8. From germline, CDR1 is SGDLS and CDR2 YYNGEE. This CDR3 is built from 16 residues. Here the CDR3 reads CASSVVGAGAFGELFF. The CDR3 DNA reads TGTGCCAGCAGCGTAGTTGGAGCGGGAGCTTTCGGGGAGCTGTTTTTT.

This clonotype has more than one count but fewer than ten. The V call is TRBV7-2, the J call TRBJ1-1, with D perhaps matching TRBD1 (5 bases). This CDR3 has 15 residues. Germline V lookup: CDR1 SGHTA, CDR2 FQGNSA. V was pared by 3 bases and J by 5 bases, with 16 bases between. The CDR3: CASSFGQGVGTEAFF. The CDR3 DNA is TGTGCCAGCAGCTTTGGGCAGGGAGTAGGGACTGAAGCTTTCTTT.

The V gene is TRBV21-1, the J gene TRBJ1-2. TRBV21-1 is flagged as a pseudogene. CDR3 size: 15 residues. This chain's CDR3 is CASSAKVPRAYGYTF. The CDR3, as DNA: TGTGCCAGCAGCGCAAAGGTTCCGAGGGCTTATGGCTACACCTTC.

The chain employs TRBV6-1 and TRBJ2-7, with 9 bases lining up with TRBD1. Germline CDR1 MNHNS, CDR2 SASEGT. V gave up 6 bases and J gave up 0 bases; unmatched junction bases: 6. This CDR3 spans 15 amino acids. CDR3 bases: TGTGCCAGCAGAAGGACAGGGGAGAGCTCCTACGAGCAGTACTTC. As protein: CASRRTGESSYEQYF.

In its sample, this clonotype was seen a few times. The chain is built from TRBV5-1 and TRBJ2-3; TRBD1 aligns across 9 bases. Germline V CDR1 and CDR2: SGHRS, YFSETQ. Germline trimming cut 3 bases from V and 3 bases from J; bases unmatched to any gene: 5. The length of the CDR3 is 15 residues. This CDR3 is CASSSGQGITDTQYF. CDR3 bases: TGCGCCAGCAGCTCCGGACAGGGGATTACAGATACGCAGTATTTT. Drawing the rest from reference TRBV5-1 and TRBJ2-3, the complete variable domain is KAGVTQTPRYLIKTRGQQVTLSCSPISGHRSVSWYQQTPGQGLQFLFEYFSETQRNKGNFPGRFSGRQFSNSRSEMNVSTLELGDSALYLCASSSGQGITDTQYFGPGTRLTVL.

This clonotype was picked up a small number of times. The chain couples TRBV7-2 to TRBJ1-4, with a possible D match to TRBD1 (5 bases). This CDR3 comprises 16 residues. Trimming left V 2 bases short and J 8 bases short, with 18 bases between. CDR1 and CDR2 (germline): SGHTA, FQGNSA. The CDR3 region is CASSLFKGAGGEKLFF. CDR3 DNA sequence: TGTGCCAGCAGCTTATTTAAAGGGGCGGGGGGAGAAAAACTGTTTTTT.

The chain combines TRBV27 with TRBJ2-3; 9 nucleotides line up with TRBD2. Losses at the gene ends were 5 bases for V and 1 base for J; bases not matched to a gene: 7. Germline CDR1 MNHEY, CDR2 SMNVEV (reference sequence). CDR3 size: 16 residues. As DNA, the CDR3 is TGTGCCAGCAGTCCGACAGTAGCGGGAGGCACAGATACGCAGTATTTT. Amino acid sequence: CASSPTVAGGTDTQYF.

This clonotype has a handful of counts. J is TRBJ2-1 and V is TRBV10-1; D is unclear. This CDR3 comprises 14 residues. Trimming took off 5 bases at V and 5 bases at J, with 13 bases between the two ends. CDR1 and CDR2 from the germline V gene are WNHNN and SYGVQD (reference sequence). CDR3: CASSPSAGDNEQFF. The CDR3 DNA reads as TGCGCCAGCAGTCCATCTGCAGGAGACAATGAGCAGTTCTTC.

Here the CDR3 DNA reads TGTGCCAGCAGTGTCCAAGGGGTGGGGTTTACCACCATATATTTT. This sequence encodes CASSVQGVGFTTIYF. The V and J genes are TRBV12-3 or TRBV12-4 and TRBJ1-3, with a possible D match to TRBD1 (5 bases). Trimming removed 5 bases at V and 9 bases at J, with 20 bases between. The CDR3 has 15 amino acids.

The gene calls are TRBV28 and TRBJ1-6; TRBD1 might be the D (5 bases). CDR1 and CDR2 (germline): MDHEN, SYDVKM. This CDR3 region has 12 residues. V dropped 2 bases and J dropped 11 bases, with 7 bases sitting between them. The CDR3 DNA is TGTGCCAGCAGTTTAGACAGCCCACCCCTCCACTTT. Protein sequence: CASSLDSPPLHF.

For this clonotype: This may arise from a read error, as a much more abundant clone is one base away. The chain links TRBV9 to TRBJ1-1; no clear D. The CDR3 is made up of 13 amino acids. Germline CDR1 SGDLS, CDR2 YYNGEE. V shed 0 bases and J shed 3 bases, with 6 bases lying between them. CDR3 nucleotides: TGTGCCAGCAGCGTAGTTTCGGACACTGAAGCTTTCTTT. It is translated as CASSVVSDTEAFF.

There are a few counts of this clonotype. CDR3 protein: CASSLWGTEAFF. The CDR3 DNA is TGTGCCAGCAGTTTGTGGGGCACTGAAGCTTTCTTT. The chain is built from TRBV12-3 or TRBV12-4 and TRBJ1-1; D call uncertain. Trimming stripped 3 bases from V and 4 bases from J, with 6 bases between. This CDR3 is built from 12 residues.

CDR3: CASSLVQGVPEAFF. CDR3 nucleotide sequence: TGTGCCAGCAGCTTAGTACAGGGGGTACCTGAAGCTTTCTTT. This sequence joins TRBV7-9 and TRBJ1-1, with TRBD1 matching over 8 bases. Germline CDR1 and CDR2: SEHNR and FQNEAQ (reference sequence). This CDR3 is built from 14 residues. V lost 1 base and J lost 6; bases outside the gene matches: 4.

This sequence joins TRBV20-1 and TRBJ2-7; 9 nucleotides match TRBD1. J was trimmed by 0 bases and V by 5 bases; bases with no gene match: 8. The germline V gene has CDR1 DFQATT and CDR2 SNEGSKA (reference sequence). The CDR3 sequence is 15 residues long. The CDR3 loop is CSASNHRGPSYEQYF. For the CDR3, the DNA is TGCAGTGCTTCGAACCACAGGGGGCCCTCCTACGAGCAGTACTTC.

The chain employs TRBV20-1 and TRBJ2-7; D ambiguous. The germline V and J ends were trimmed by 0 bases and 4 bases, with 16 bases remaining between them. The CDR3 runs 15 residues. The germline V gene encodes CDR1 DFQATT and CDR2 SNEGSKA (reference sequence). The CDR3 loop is CSARDFSPRGYEQYF. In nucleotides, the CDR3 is TGCAGTGCTAGAGATTTTTCCCCCCGCGGATACGAGCAGTACTTC.

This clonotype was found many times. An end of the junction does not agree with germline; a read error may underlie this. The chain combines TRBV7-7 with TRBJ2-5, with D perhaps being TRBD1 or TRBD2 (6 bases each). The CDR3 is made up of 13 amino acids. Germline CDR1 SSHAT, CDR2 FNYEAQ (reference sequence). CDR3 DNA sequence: TGTGCTAGCAGCTTGGGGGGCGTGGAGACCCAGTACTTC. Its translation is CASSLGGVETQYF.

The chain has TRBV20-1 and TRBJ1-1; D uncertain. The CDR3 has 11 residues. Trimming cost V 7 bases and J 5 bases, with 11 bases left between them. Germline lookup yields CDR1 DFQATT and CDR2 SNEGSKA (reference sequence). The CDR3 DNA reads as TGCAGTGTCCCCACGGATACTGAAGCTTTCTTT. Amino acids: CSVPTDTEAFF.